The TCR beta chain under discussion was sequenced for a study of CD8 T cells in Susac syndrome. The germline V gene encodes CDR1 SGHRS and CDR2 YFSETQ. Between the trimmed V and J ends, which lost 1 base and 5 bases, there was a span of 4 bases. The CDR3 spans 11 residues. It was with random hexamers that about 0.45 to 1 ug RNA was reverse transcribed. TCRdb itself ran the immunoSEQ multiplex PCR reads through MiXCR, one entry per CDR3 protein. This sample has around 50,000 distinct CDR3 sequences, with 90% to 95% found just once. What was sequenced was CD8+ T cells from PBMCs. V usage is TRBV5-1 and J usage is TRBJ2-7; D not certain. The sequence was collected from a human donor in good health. CDR3 protein: CASSLSNEQYF. The CDR3 DNA follows: TGCGCCAGCAGCTTGTCTAACGAGCAGTACTTC.